These 13 T cell receptor beta chains were all obtained from the same sample, sequenced in a study of CD8 T cells in Susac syndrome (dated by TCRdb to the late 2010s). Libraries were made using the immunoSEQ multiplex PCR assay. RNA was extracted with the RNeasy kit and roughly 0.45 to 1 ug was reverse transcribed using random hexamers. TCRdb reran the public reads through fastp at Q25 and MiXCR, keeping productive beta chains. Every distinct CDR3 protein forms one entry, paired with its most common genes and DNA. The sample has over 130,000 distinct CDR3 sequences on record, roughly 96% of them singletons. The top ten clones comprise about 0.11% of the sample. The sequencing sample was made of CD4+ T cells from PBMCs. Receptors originate from a human donor with multiple sclerosis.

The chain couples TRBV27 to TRBJ1-2, with 8 bases that match TRBD1. V lost 2 bases to trimming and J lost 6 bases; unmatched junction nucleotides: 5. This CDR3 is 14 amino acids long. The V gene's germline CDR1 is MNHEY and CDR2 SMNVEV (reference sequence). CDR3 sequence (DNA): TGTGCCAGCAGTTTAAGGCAGGGGGCTCATGGCTACACCTTC. Amino acid sequence: CASSLRQGAHGYTF.

The chain combines TRBV7-9 with TRBJ1-4, with D perhaps matching TRBD1 (5 bases). The CDR3 length is 14 residues. Trimming pared 2 bases from V and 6 bases from J, leaving 10 bases between. Germline CDR1 reads SEHNR; CDR2 reads FQNEAQ (reference sequence). The CDR3: CASSLWQGDEKLFF. The CDR3 nucleotides are TGTGCCAGCAGCTTATGGCAGGGTGATGAAAAACTGTTTTTT.

The chain recombines TRBV5-1 with TRBJ2-3; D may correspond to TRBD1 or TRBD2 (5 bases each). CDR3 size: 15 residues. CDR1 is SGHRS and CDR2 is YFSETQ in the germline V gene. The V gene lost 7 bases and the J gene lost 0 bases, with 15 bases spanning the gap. This CDR3 reads CASDRDASSTDTQYF. Here the CDR3 DNA reads TGCGCCAGCGACCGGGACGCCTCTAGCACAGATACGCAGTATTTT.

The rearrangement uses TRBV4-3 and TRBJ2-7, with D tentatively TRBD1 (6 bases). Germline CDR1 reads LGHNA; CDR2 reads YSLEER. The CDR3 is 14 amino acids. The V end was cut by 0 bases, the J end by 7 bases, with 13 bases between. The CDR3 here is CASSQEVQGREQYF. The CDR3 bases are TGCGCCAGCAGCCAAGAGGTCCAGGGGCGGGAGCAGTACTTC.

J is TRBJ2-5 and V is TRBV28, with 7 bases matching TRBD1. CDR3 length: 12 amino acids. The ends lost 6 bases at V and 5 bases at J; junction bases unmatched: 3. Looked up from germline, CDR1 is MDHEN and CDR2 is SYDVKM. In nucleotides, the CDR3 is TGTGCCAGCAGGACAGGGTGGGAGACCCAGTACTTC. It is translated as CASRTGWETQYF.

This clonotype showed up just once. V gene TRBV12-3 or TRBV12-4 combines with J gene TRBJ1-2, with a possible D match to TRBD1 (6 bases). This CDR3 has 13 residues. Between the trimmed V and J ends, which lost 7 bases and 6 bases, there was a span of 15 bases. The CDR3 region has the DNA TGTGCCAGCACCGCTCAGGGGCTCCATGGCTACACCTTC. Translating gives CASTAQGLHGYTF.

The table lists this clonotype with a count of one. This rearrangement joins TRBV19 to TRBJ2-1; D might be TRBD2 (6 bases). The CDR3 runs 14 residues. V lost 2 bases and J lost 4, with 9 bases in between. Germline V gene sequence: CDR1 LNHDA, CDR2 SQIVND (reference sequence). The CDR3 spells CASSIWLAYNEQFF. CDR3 DNA sequence: TGTGCCAGTAGTATATGGCTAGCGTACAATGAGCAGTTCTTC. The full variable domain, its missing parts supplied by reference TRBV19 and TRBJ2-1, is DGGITQSPKYLFRKEGQNVTLSCEQNLNHDAMYWYRQDPGQGLRLIYYSQIVNDFQKGDIAEGYSVSREKKESFPLTVTSAQKNPTAFYLCASSIWLAYNEQFFGPGTRLTVL.

The genes are TRBV27 and TRBJ2-1; 7 bases map to TRBD2. V trimming: 4 bases; J trimming: 5 bases; junction bases outside the gene matches: 5. CDR1 and CDR2 from the germline V gene are MNHEY and SMNVEV (reference sequence). The CDR3 consists of 14 residues. The CDR3: CASSSAGVHNEQFF. CDR3 DNA sequence: TGTGCCAGCAGTTCGGCGGGAGTCCACAATGAGCAGTTCTTC.

The chain joins TRBV29-1 to TRBJ2-2; D perhaps matches TRBD2 (5 bases). Germline V gene sequence: CDR1 SQVTM, CDR2 ANQGSEA. The CDR3 has 16 amino acids. Trimming shortened V by 0 bases and J by 5 bases, and 16 bases separated the two germline ends. CDR3 loop: CSVEDRTERETGELFF. The CDR3 nucleotides are TGCAGCGTTGAAGATCGGACCGAAAGGGAGACCGGGGAGCTGTTTTTT.

This sequence joins TRBV12-3 or TRBV12-4 and TRBJ1-5; D not certain. The length of the CDR3 is 14 residues. Deletions cut 1 base from V and 3 bases from J, with 7 bases between. The CDR3 protein is CASSLGQLNQPQHF. The CDR3 coding sequence is TGTGCCAGCAGTTTAGGGCAGCTCAATCAGCCCCAGCATTTT.

This chain connects TRBV7-2 to TRBJ2-7; 8 bases match TRBD2. The CDR3 is 11 amino acids. CDR1 is SGHTA, CDR2 FQGNSA, per germline. The J segment lost 9 bases and the V segment lost 8 bases, leaving 6 bases of the junction unmatched. The CDR3 nucleotides are TGTGCCAGCCGGAACGGGGGGGCGCAGTACTTC. This translates into CASRNGGAQYF.

The gene calls are TRBV4-2 and TRBJ2-3, with a possible D match to TRBD2 (5 bases). The germline V and J ends were trimmed by 4 bases and 0 bases, with 8 bases remaining between them. The length of the CDR3 is 14 residues. Germline CDR1 and CDR2: LGHNA and YNFKEQ. The CDR3 here is CASSPWTSTDTQYF. CDR3 nucleotides: TGTGCCAGCAGCCCCTGGACTAGCACAGATACGCAGTATTTT.

This clonotype is a singleton in its sample. The rearrangement uses TRBV2 and TRBJ2-7; possible D gene TRBD2, 6 bases. V was clipped by 6 bases and J by 0 bases, with 12 bases between them. The CDR3 totals 14 residues. CDR1 is SNHLY, CDR2 FYNNEI, per germline. CDR3 loop: CASRLGLHSYEQYF. CDR3 sequence (DNA): TGTGCCAGCAGGCTGGGACTCCACTCCTACGAGCAGTACTTC.